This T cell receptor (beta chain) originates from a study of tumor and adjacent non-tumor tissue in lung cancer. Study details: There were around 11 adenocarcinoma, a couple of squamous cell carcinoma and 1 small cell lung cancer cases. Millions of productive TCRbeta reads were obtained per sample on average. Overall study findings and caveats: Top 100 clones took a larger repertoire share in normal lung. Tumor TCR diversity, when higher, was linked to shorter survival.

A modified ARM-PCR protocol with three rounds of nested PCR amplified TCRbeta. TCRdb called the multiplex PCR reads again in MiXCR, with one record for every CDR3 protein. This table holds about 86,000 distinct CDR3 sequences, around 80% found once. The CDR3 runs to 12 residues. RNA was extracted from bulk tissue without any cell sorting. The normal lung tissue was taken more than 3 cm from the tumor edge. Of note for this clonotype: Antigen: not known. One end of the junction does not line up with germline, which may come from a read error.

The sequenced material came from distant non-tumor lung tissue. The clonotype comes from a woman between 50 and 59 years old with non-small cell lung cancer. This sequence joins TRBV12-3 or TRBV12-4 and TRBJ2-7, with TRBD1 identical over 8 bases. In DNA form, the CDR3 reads TGTACCAGCTCGGGACAGGCCTACGAGCAGTACTTC. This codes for CTSSGQAYEQYF.